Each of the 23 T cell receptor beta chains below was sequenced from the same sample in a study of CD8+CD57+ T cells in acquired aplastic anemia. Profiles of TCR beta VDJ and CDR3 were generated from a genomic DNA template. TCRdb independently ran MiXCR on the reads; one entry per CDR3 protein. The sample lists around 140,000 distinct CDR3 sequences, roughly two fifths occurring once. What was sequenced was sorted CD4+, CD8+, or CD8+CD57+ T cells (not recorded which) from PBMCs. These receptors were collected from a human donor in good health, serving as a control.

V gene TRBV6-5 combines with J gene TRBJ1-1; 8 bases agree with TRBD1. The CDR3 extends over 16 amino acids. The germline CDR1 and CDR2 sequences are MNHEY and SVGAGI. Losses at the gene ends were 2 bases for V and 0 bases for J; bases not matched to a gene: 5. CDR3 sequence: CASSYRQGAVNTEAFF. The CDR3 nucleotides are TGTGCCAGCAGTTACCGGCAGGGGGCGGTGAACACTGAAGCTTTCTTT.

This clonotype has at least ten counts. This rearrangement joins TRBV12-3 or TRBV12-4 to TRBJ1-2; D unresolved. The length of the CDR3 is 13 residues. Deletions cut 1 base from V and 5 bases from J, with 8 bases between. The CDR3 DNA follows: TGTGCCAGCAGTTTAGATTCAGCTTATGGCTACACCTTC. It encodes CASSLDSAYGYTF.

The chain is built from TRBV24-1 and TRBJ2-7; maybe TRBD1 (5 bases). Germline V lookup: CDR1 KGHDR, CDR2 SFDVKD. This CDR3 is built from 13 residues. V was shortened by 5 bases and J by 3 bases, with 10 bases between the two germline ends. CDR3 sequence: CATSAPDNYEQYF. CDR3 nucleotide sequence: TGTGCCACCAGTGCCCCGGACAACTACGAGCAGTACTTC.

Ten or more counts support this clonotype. The DNA for the CDR3 is TGTGCCACCAGTGATTTGGGGACTAGCGGGGATGATACCCAGTACTTC. Its translation is CATSDLGTSGDDTQYF. The V gene is TRBV24-1, the J gene TRBJ2-5; TRBD2 agrees at 13 bases. This CDR3 is 16 amino acids long. Losses at the gene ends were 0 bases for V and 8 bases for J; bases not matched to a gene: 5. CDR1 is KGHDR and CDR2 is SFDVKD in the germline V gene.

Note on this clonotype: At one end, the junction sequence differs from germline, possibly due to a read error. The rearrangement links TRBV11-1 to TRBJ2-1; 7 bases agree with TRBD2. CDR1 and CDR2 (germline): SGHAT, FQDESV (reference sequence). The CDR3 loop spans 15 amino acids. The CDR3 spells CASSLALADNNEQFF. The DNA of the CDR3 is TGTGCCAGCAGCTTGGCCCTAGCGGATAACAATGAGCAGTTCTTT.

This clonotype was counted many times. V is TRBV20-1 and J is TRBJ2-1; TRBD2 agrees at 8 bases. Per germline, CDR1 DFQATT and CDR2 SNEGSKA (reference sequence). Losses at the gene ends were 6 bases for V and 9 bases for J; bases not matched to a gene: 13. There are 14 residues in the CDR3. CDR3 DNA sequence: TGCAGTGCGAAACTAGCGGTAAAAGGGAGTGAGCAGTTCTTC. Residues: CSAKLAVKGSEQFF.

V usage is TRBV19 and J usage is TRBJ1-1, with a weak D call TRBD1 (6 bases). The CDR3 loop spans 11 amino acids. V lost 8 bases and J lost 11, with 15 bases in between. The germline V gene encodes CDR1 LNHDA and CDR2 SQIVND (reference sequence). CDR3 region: CASASRGMAFF. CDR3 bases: TGTGCCAGTGCCTCGAGGGGGATGGCTTTCTTT.

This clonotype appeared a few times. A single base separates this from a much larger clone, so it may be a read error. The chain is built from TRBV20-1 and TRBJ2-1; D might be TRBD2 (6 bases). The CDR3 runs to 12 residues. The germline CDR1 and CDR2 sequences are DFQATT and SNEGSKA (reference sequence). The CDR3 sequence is CSAGGRVNGQFF. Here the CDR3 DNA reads TGCAGTGCCGGAGGGCGGGTCAATGGGCAGTTCTTC.

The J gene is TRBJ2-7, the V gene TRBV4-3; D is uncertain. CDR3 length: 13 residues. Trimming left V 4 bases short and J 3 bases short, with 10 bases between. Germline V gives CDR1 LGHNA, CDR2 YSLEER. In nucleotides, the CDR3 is TGCGCCAGCAGCCCTGCCGTCGGCTACGAGCAGTACTTC. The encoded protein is CASSPAVGYEQYF.

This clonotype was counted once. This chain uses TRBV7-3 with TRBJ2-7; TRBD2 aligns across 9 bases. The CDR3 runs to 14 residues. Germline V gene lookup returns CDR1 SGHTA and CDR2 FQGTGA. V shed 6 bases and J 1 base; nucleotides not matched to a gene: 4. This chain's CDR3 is CASSPSGDSYEQYF. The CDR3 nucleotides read TGTGCCAGCAGTCCTAGCGGGGATTCCTACGAGCAGTACTTC.

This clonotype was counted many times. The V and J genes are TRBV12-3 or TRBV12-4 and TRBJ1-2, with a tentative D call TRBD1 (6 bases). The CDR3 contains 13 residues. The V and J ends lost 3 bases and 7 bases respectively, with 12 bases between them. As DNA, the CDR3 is TGTGCCAGCAGTTTCGACAGGTCTCTTGGCTACACCTTC. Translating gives CASSFDRSLGYTF.

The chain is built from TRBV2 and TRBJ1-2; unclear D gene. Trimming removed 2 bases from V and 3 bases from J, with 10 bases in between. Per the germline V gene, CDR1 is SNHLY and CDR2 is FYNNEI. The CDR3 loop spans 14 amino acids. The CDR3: CASSEFPADYGYTF. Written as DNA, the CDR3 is TGTGCCAGCAGTGAATTTCCGGCTGACTATGGCTACACCTTC.

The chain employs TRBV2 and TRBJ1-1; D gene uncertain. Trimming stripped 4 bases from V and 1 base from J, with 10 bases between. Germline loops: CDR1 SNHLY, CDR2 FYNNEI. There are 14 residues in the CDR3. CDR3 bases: TGTGCCAGCAGTGTAAAAGGAGGGAACACTGAAGCTTTCTTT. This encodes CASSVKGGNTEAFF.

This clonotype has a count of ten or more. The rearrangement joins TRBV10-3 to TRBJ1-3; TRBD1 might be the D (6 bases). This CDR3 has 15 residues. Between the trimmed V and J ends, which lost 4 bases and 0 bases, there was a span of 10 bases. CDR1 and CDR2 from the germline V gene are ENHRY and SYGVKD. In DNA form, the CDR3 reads TGTGCCATCAGTGGGACAGCATCCTCTGGAAACACCATATATTTT. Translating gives CAISGTASSGNTIYF.

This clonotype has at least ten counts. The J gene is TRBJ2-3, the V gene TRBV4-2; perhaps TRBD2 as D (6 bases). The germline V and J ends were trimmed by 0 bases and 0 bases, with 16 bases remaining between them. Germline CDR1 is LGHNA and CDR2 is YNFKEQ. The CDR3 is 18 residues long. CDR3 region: CASSQDEIVAVSTDTQYF. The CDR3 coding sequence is TGTGCCAGCAGCCAAGATGAAATCGTAGCGGTAAGCACAGATACGCAGTATTTT.

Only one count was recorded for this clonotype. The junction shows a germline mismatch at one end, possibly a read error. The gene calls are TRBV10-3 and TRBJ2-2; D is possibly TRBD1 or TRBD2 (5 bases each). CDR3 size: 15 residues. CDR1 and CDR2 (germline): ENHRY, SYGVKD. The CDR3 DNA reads TGTGCCATCGGAAACCGGGACGTTAACACCGGGGAGCCGTTTTTT. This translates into CAIGNRDVNTGEPFF.

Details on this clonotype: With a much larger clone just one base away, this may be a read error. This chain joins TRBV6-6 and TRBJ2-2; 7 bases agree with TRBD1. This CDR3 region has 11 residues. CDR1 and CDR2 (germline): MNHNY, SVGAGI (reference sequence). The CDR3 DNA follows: TGTGCCAGCCAGGGGGATGGGGAGCTGTCTTTT. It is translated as CASQGDGELSF.

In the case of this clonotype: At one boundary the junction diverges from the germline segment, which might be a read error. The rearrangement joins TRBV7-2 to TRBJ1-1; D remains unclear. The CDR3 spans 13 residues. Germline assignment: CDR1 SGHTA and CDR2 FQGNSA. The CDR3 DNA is TGTGCCAGCAGTGAGAGACGGACCACTGAGGCTTTCTTT. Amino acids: CASSERRTTEAFF.

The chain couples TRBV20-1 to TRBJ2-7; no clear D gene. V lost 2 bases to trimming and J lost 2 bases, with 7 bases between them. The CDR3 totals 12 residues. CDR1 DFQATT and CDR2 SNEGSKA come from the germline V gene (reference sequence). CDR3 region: CSARSETYEQYF. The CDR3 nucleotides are TGCAGTGCTAGAAGCGAAACCTACGAGCAGTACTTC.

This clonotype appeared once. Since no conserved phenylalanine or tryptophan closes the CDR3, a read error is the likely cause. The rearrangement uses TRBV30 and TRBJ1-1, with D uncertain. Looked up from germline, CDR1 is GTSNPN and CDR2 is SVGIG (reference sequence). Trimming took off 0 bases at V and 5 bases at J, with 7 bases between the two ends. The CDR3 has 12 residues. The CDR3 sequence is CAWSVSGTEAFS. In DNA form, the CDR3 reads TGTGCCTGGAGTGTTTCGGGGACTGAAGCTTTCTCT.

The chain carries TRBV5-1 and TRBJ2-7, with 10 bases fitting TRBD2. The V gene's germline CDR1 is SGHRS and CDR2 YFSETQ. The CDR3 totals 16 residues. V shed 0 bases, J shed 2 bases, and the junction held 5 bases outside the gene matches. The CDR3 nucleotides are TGCGCCAGCAGCTTGGACCCAAGCGGGGGGGCCTACGAGCAGTACTTC. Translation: CASSLDPSGGAYEQYF.

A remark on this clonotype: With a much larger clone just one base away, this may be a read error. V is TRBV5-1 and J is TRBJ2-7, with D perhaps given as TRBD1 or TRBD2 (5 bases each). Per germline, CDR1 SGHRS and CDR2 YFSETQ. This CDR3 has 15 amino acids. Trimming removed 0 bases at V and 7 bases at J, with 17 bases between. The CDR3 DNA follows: TGCGCCAGCAGCTTGGATCCGGGGCCCTACAATGAGCAGTACTTC. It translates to CASSLDPGPYNEQYF. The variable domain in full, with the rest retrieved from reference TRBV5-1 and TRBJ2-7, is KAGVTQTPRYLIKTRGQQVTLSCSPISGHRSVSWYQQTPGQGLQFLFEYFSETQRNKGNFPGRFSGRQFSNSRSEMNVSTLELGDSALYLCASSLDPGPYNEQYFGPGTRLTVT.

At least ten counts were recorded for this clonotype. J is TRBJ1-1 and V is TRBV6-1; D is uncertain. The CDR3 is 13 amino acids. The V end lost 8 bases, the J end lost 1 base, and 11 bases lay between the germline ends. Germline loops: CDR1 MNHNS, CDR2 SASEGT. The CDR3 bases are TGTGCCAGCCTTTGGGATCGGAACACTGAAGCTTTCTTT. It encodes CASLWDRNTEAFF.